The rows below give T cell receptor beta chains drawn from one sample of a study of OX40 agonist ivuxolimab in advanced cancers. Profiled with immunoSEQ multiplex PCR; TCRdb holds only in-frame clones, not every one. Of approximately 83,000 clones in the sample, 65% to 85% are singletons; the top ten hold 3.5% to 6%. The sequences come from CD4+ or CD8+ T cells sorted from blood, collected in a trial of the OX40 agonist ivuxolimab. The origin of the receptors is an adult with an advanced solid tumor such as melanoma, head and neck, liver or kidney cancer. CDR3s include the opening cysteine and the closing phenylalanine or tryptophan. The D gene is left open where the match is weak. Rows may omit the clone size; those that give it use once, few, many or a size class.

d_call	v_call	clone_size	j_call	cdr3_nt	cdr3_aa
NA	TRBV11-3	NA	TRBJ2-2	TGTGCCAGCAGCTTACAGGATTACACCGGGGAGCTGTTTTTT	CASSLQDYTGELFF
TRBD1	TRBV19	NA	TRBJ2-7	TGTGCCAGTAGGTCCGGGACAGACATTATGGGGGAGCAGTACTTC	CASRSGTDIMGEQYF
NA	TRBV2	few	TRBJ1-1	TGTGCCAGCAACATGTGGAACACTGAAGCTTTCTTT	CASNMWNTEAFF
NA	TRBV5-1	NA	TRBJ2-3	TGCGCCAGCAGCTTTCCTCGAGCCAGGGGAGGAGATACGCAGTATTTT	CASSFPRARGGDTQYF
NA	TRBV14	NA	TRBJ1-2	TGTGCCAGCAGCCAATCCCTATCCGGTGGCTACACCTTC	CASSQSLSGGYTF
NA	TRBV5-1	NA	TRBJ2-2	TGCGCCAGCAGCGCCCGGGCTAGCGACACCGGGGAGCTGTTTTTT	CASSARASDTGELFF
TRBD1	TRBV6-1	once	TRBJ1-2	TGTGCCAGCAGTGAAGCGCGGGGGGACAGGCATACTAACTATGGCTACACCTTC	CASSEARGDRHTNYGYTF
TRBD1	TRBV5-6	medium-sized	TRBJ2-1	TGTGCCAGCAGCGGATTCGGACAGGGGGCGGTCAATGAGCAGTTCTTC	CASSGFGQGAVNEQFF
NA	TRBV6-1	once	TRBJ2-7	TGTGCCAGCACCCGGACCCGGACCGGGTCCGAGCAGTACTTC	CASTRTRTGSEQYF
NA	TRBV29-1	NA	TRBJ2-3	TGCAGCGTCGGACAAGTCCTACTCACAGATACGCAGTATTTT	CSVGQVLLTDTQYF
NA	TRBV5-1	once	TRBJ2-7	TGCGCCAGCAGCTTGGTTGGGGTTCCCTACGAGCAGTACTTC	CASSLVGVPYEQYF
TRBD2	TRBV6-5	NA	TRBJ2-1	TGTGCCAGCAGTTACTCGTCAGGACTAGCGGGCAATGAGCAGTTCTTC	CASSYSSGLAGNEQFF
NA	TRBV14	NA	TRBJ1-1	TGTGCCAGCAGCCCTTTATTAGGGAACACTGAAGCTTTCTTT	CASSPLLGNTEAFF
NA	TRBV6-5	NA	TRBJ1-2	TGTGCCAGCGTCGGACAGCTCGCTAACTATGGCTACACCTTC	CASVGQLANYGYTF
TRBD1	TRBV4-1	NA	TRBJ2-3	TGCGCCAGCAGCCAAGTGCTAAGGGGGCCTAGCACAGATACGCAGTATTTT	CASSQVLRGPSTDTQYF
NA	TRBV6-1	NA	TRBJ2-3	TGTGCCAGCAGCTTCCAACCCACAGATACGCAGTATTTT	CASSFQPTDTQYF
NA	TRBV19	NA	TRBJ1-4	TGTGCCAGTAGAGATGCAACTAATGAAAAACTGTTTTTT	CASRDATNEKLFF
NA	TRBV5-4	NA	TRBJ2-4	TGTGCCAGCAGCTCCCGAGGGGAAAACATTCAGTACTTC	CASSSRGENIQYF
NA	TRBV19	once	TRBJ1-4	TGTGCCAGTAACCTACAGGGTTGGGGTGAAAAACTGTTTTTT	CASNLQGWGEKLFF
NA	TRBV6-1	NA	TRBJ1-6	TGTGCCAGCAGTGAAGGCTCAGCTTTGTCACCCCTCCACTTT	CASSEGSALSPLHF
TRBD1	TRBV7-2	NA	TRBJ1-2	TGTGCCAGCAGCGCCCTTCAGGGGGCTGGGGATGGCTACACCTTC	CASSALQGAGDGYTF
TRBD2	TRBV5-6	NA	TRBJ2-7	TGTGCCAGCAGCTTGGTCCGGGGCGGGGGCGAGCAGTACTTC	CASSLVRGGGEQYF
TRBD1	TRBV6-1	NA	TRBJ1-5	TGTGCCAGCAGCTCGACAGGGGCTGGCAATCAGCCCCAGCATTTT	CASSSTGAGNQPQHF
NA	TRBV6-1	few	TRBJ1-1	TGTGCCAGCAGTTACGACAGGGAAGCTTTCTTT	CASSYDREAFF
NA	TRBV6-5	NA	TRBJ1-5	TGTGCCAGCAGGCCCACCGGCCGAGCCCAGCATTTT	CASRPTGRAQHF
TRBD2	TRBV5-6	NA	TRBJ2-5	TGTGCCAGCAGCTTCCGGGAGGGCCTGGTGGAGACCCAGTACTTC	CASSFREGLVETQYF
TRBD1	TRBV19	NA	TRBJ1-4	TGTGCCAGCTCATCCGGGACAGGGGGTGAAAAACTGTTTTTT	CASSSGTGGEKLFF
NA	TRBV10-1	NA	TRBJ1-1	TGCGCCAGGGAAAAGTTCAAAGCTTTCTTT	CAREKFKAFF
NA	TRBV9	NA	TRBJ1-5	TGTGCCAGCAGCGTCGGGCAAGGGTCACAGCCCCAGCATTTT	CASSVGQGSQPQHF